The T cell receptor (beta chain) described here comes from a study of cytomegalovirus exposure and HLA in healthy donors. Study findings and constraints: Researchers reported that three CMV-associated chains were confirmed in vitro as CMV antigen-specific. In a later analysis, HLA-associated beta chains showed higher expansion and lower generation probabilities than comparable chains. Presence/absence analysis assumed near-uniform sequencing depth across donors.

Notes on this clone: Its specificity is not known.

Per germline, CDR1 LNHDA and CDR2 SQIVND (reference sequence). The CDR3 is 14 residues long. Trimming took off 8 bases at V and 0 bases at J, with 11 bases between the two ends. Use of 60 Vbeta and 13 Jbeta primers characterized the PCR. The repertoire was sequenced with immunoSEQ multiplex PCR; TCRdb's copy has only in-frame clones and lacks some. The data show 150,000 to 200,000 clones, about 82% seen once. The material sequenced was PBMCs. The source of this sequence is a woman in her forties or fifties in good health and CMV-seropositive. This chain links TRBV19 with TRBJ1-3, with D possibly being TRBD1 (5 bases). The CDR3 reads CASWRGSSGNTIYF. In DNA form, the CDR3 reads TGTGCCAGTTGGAGGGGAAGCTCTGGAAACACCATATATTTT. Looking up the rest from reference TRBV19 and TRBJ1-3 gives the full variable domain: DGGITQSPKYLFRKEGQNVTLSCEQNLNHDAMYWYRQDPGQGLRLIYYSQIVNDFQKGDIAEGYSVSREKKESFPLTVTSAQKNPTAFYLCASWRGSSGNTIYFGEGSWLTVV.